This TCR beta chain was recovered during a study of blood T cell repertoires in COVID-19. Study at large: Acute and convalescent COVID-19 samples came from the United States, Italy and Spain. From T cells, B-cell-depleted T cells, or PBMCs came the material, which was cDNA or gDNA.

In germline, CDR1 is KGHDR, CDR2 SFDVKD. Trimming removed 1 base at V and 12 bases at J, with 11 bases between. The CDR3 is 13 amino acids. Authors' methods: Reference gene primers were amplified, and this amplification served to estimate nucleated cell counts. The assay was immunoSEQ multiplex PCR, and TCRdb's table has in-frame clones only and misses some. V and J calls and clone size are those listed in that table; D and trimming were worked out from the DNA. The sample includes some 93,000 clones, around nine tenths of them seen just once. Sample: peripheral blood. The sequence derives from a woman of 80 years or more with acute or convalescent COVID-19. The V and J genes are TRBV24-1 and TRBJ2-2; perhaps TRBD2 as D (5 bases). The CDR3 is CATSDFGVGKLFF. DNA of the CDR3: TGTGCCACCAGTGATTTCGGGGTGGGGAAGCTGTTTTTT.